The 27 T cell receptor beta chains presented below share a single source sample, sequenced in a study of OX40 agonist ivuxolimab in advanced cancers. Assay used: immunoSEQ multiplex PCR; TCRdb lists only in-frame clones, some missing. The sample holds just over 40,000 clones; more than 70% are singletons and the top ten take 20% to 30%. This material consisted of CD4+ or CD8+ T cells sorted from blood, taken in a trial of the OX40 agonist ivuxolimab. These TCRs come from an adult with an advanced solid tumor such as melanoma, head and neck, liver or kidney cancer.

The rearrangement uses TRBV4-1 and TRBJ2-7, with 11 bases lining up with TRBD2. V shed 1 base and J 3 bases; nucleotides not matched to a gene: 5. Germline V CDR1 and CDR2: MGHRA, YSYEKL. The CDR3 is 16 amino acids. CDR3 bases: TGCGCCAGCAGCCAAGCCTCGGGACTAGCGGTCTACGAGCAGTACTTC. Its protein product is CASSQASGLAVYEQYF.

CDR3 nucleotide sequence: TGTGCCAGCAGCTTTGAGGAGCAGGCCTACGAGCAGTACTTC. Protein sequence: CASSFEEQAYEQYF. This chain connects TRBV7-9 to TRBJ2-7; D is uncertain. The CDR3 totals 14 residues. CDR1 and CDR2 from the germline V gene are SEHNR and FQNEAQ (reference sequence). V shed 3 bases and J shed 2 bases, with 11 bases lying between them.

The chain links TRBV6-6 to TRBJ2-7, with D perhaps TRBD1 or TRBD2 (5 bases each). Trimming removed 10 bases at V and 0 bases at J, with 10 bases between. Germline-derived CDR1 and CDR2 are MNHNY and SVGAGI (reference sequence). The CDR3 consists of 12 residues. The CDR3 loop is CAIGTLSYEQYF. In DNA form, the CDR3 reads TGTGCCATCGGGACCCTCTCCTACGAGCAGTACTTC.

This chain connects TRBV5-1 to TRBJ1-5; the D gene is possibly TRBD1 (5 bases). Germline CDR1 is SGHRS and CDR2 is YFSETQ. V lost 1 base, J lost 3 bases, and 11 bases lay in between. The CDR3 totals 15 residues. As DNA, the CDR3 is TGCGCCAGCAGCTTGTCGGGACGGATCAATCAGCCCCAGCATTTT. The encoded protein is CASSLSGRINQPQHF.

The J gene is TRBJ2-1, the V gene TRBV5-8, with no clear D. V gave up 3 bases and J gave up 4 bases, with 2 bases separating them. CDR1 and CDR2 from the germline V gene are SGHTS and YDEGEE. The CDR3 is made up of 11 amino acids. The CDR3 bases are TGTGCCAGCAGCTCGTACAATGAGCAGTTCTTC. Its translation: CASSSYNEQFF.

CDR3 sequence: CASSIWVAGEYEQYF. CDR3 nucleotide sequence: TGTGCCAGTAGTATCTGGGTAGCGGGAGAATACGAGCAGTACTTC. This sequence joins TRBV19 and TRBJ2-7, with 9 bases that match TRBD2. CDR3 length: 15 amino acids. Germline CDR1 and CDR2: LNHDA and SQIVND (reference sequence). J lost 4 bases, V lost 3 bases, and 7 bases had no gene match.

The V gene is TRBV4-1, the J gene TRBJ1-1, with a tentative D call TRBD1 (5 bases). This CDR3 is 14 amino acids long. V lost 3 bases, J lost 4 bases, and 12 bases lay in between. Germline V CDR1 and CDR2: MGHRA, YSYEKL. CDR3 amino acids: CASSQWGRSTEAFF. CDR3 nucleotides: TGCGCCAGCAGCCAGTGGGGGAGGAGCACTGAAGCTTTCTTT.

The gene calls are TRBV15 and TRBJ2-7; no firm D call. Germline-derived CDR1 and CDR2 are LNHNV and YYDKDF (reference sequence). Trimming removed 0 bases at V and 5 bases at J, with 14 bases between. The CDR3 totals 15 residues. The CDR3 coding sequence is TGTGCCACCAGCAGAGAGGGCGCGTGGGTACACGAGCAGTACTTC. Protein sequence: CATSREGAWVHEQYF.

This chain connects TRBV27 to TRBJ2-7; D gene uncertain. V lost 4 bases to trimming and J lost 0 bases, with 4 bases between them. Germline CDR1 is MNHEY and CDR2 is SMNVEV (reference sequence). The CDR3 has 12 amino acids. CDR3 sequence reads: CASSSYSYEQYF. The DNA of the CDR3 is TGTGCCAGCAGTTCTTACTCCTACGAGCAGTACTTC.

This clone was picked up a small number of times. This chain connects TRBV16 to TRBJ1-2, with 10 bases identical to TRBD1. Germline V gene data show CDR1 as KGHSY and CDR2 as FQNENV. V lost 1 base and J lost 5; bases outside the gene matches: 1. The CDR3 is made up of 14 amino acids. CDR3 sequence: CASSQWGQGYGYTF. DNA of the CDR3: TGTGCCAGCAGCCAATGGGGACAGGGGTATGGCTACACCTTC. Variable domain in full (rest from reference TRBV16 and TRBJ1-2): GEEVAQTPKHLVRGEGQKAKLYCAPIKGHSYVFWYQQVLKNEFKFLISFQNENVFDETGMPKERFSAKCLPNSPCSLEIQATKLEDSAVYFCASSQWGQGYGYTFGSGTRLTVV.

Concerning this clone itself: Other DNA sequences in the same sample also yield this CDR3. The genes are TRBV6-5 and TRBJ1-4; D is undetermined. Trimming took off 9 bases at V and 0 bases at J, with 11 bases between the two ends. The CDR3 extends over 14 amino acids. From germline, CDR1 is MNHEY and CDR2 SVGAGI. The CDR3 nucleotides read TGTGCCAGTACCTTCGATGCAACTAATGAAAAACTGTTTTTT. Protein: CASTFDATNEKLFF.

V usage is TRBV5-5 and J usage is TRBJ2-7, with TRBD1 as a possible D gene (5 bases). This CDR3 is built from 14 residues. The germline CDR1 and CDR2 sequences are SGHKS and YYEKEE (reference sequence). V lost 4 bases, J lost 3 bases, and 14 bases lay in between. The CDR3 reads CASSPVQGDYEQYF. The CDR3 DNA is TGTGCCAGCAGCCCGGTTCAGGGTGACTACGAGCAGTACTTC.

In this sample, this clone is medium-sized. The J gene is TRBJ2-7, the V gene TRBV5-4, with TRBD1 matching 10 bases. With V trimmed by 6 bases and J by 3 bases, 6 bases remained unmatched. This CDR3 has 14 amino acids. Per germline, CDR1 SGHNT and CDR2 YYREEE (reference sequence). The CDR3 sequence: CASTDRGGSYEQYF. The CDR3 bases are TGTGCCAGCACGGACAGGGGGGGAAGCTACGAGCAGTACTTC.

The chain links TRBV27 to TRBJ2-7; 9 nucleotides match TRBD2. V shed 2 bases, J shed 4 bases, and the junction held 3 bases outside the gene matches. This CDR3 is built from 14 residues. Germline V gives CDR1 MNHEY, CDR2 SMNVEV (reference sequence). Here the CDR3 reads CASSLGGRAYEQYF. CDR3 in DNA: TGTGCCAGCAGTTTAGGCGGGAGGGCTTACGAGCAGTACTTC.

The V and J genes are TRBV15 and TRBJ2-7, with D unresolved. Germline assignment: CDR1 LNHNV and CDR2 YYDKDF (reference sequence). CDR3 length: 15 residues. V was shortened by 5 bases and J by 3 bases, with 17 bases between the two germline ends. The CDR3: CATSAAASPHYEQYF. As DNA, the CDR3 is TGTGCCACCAGCGCAGCCGCTTCTCCGCACTACGAGCAGTACTTC. The variable domain in full, with the rest retrieved from reference TRBV15 and TRBJ2-7, is DAMVIQNPRYQVTQFGKPVTLSCSQTLNHNVMYWYQQKSSQAPKLLFHYYDKDFNNEADTPDNFQSRRPNTSFCFLDIRSPGLGDTAMYLCATSAAASPHYEQYFGPGTRLTVT.

The rearrangement uses TRBV12-5 and TRBJ2-1, with D possibly being TRBD1 (6 bases). V gave up 4 bases and J gave up 7 bases, with 17 bases separating them. CDR3 length equals 15 residues. CDR1 is LGHNT, CDR2 FRNRAP, per germline. The CDR3: CASGSSIPTGNEQFF. In nucleotides, the CDR3 is TGTGCTAGTGGTTCCTCCATACCAACAGGGAATGAGCAGTTCTTC.

The J gene is TRBJ2-3, the V gene TRBV6-4; D unresolved. V lost 6 bases to trimming and J lost 5 bases, with 12 bases between them. In germline, CDR1 is MRHNA, CDR2 SNTAGT. The CDR3 is 13 residues long. The CDR3 nucleotides read TGTGCCAGCAGCCTTTCTAGTGGAGATACGCAGTATTTT. Translated: CASSLSSGDTQYF.

This chain links TRBV7-9 with TRBJ1-1, with D tentatively TRBD1 (6 bases). In germline, CDR1 is SEHNR, CDR2 FQNEAQ (reference sequence). V lost 1 base and J 9 bases, leaving 15 bases between the germline ends. CDR3 length equals 14 residues. The CDR3 nucleotides read TGTGCCAGCAGCTTAGGGAGGGGGGCAGCCAAAGCTTTCTTT. As protein: CASSLGRGAAKAFF.

This clone was detected only a few times. This chain links TRBV28 with TRBJ1-2, with D possibly being TRBD1 (5 bases). V lost 11 bases, J lost 4 bases, and 20 bases lay in between. The CDR3 has 14 residues. Germline V gene data show CDR1 as MDHEN and CDR2 as SYDVKM. In DNA, the CDR3 is TGTGCCGTGAGCTCGGGAGTTGGGACCTATGGCTACACCTTC. This translates into CAVSSGVGTYGYTF.

The chain combines TRBV29-1 with TRBJ2-3; TRBD1 might be the D (6 bases). Between the trimmed V and J ends, which lost 6 bases and 4 bases, there was a span of 17 bases. The CDR3 runs to 14 residues. From germline, CDR1 is SQVTM and CDR2 ANQGSEA. The CDR3 DNA sequence: TGCAGCGTCTTTGAGGGACACCTGGCAGATACGCAGTATTTT. Amino acids: CSVFEGHLADTQYF.

The rearrangement links TRBV30 to TRBJ2-3, with 9 bases lining up with TRBD1. CDR1 and CDR2 from the germline V gene are GTSNPN and SVGIG (reference sequence). With 5 bases clipped from V and 3 bases from J, the junction kept 9 bases outside the gene matches. The CDR3 runs to 15 residues. CDR3 sequence reads: CAWDKTGGETDTQYF. The CDR3 DNA sequence: TGTGCCTGGGACAAAACAGGGGGCGAAACAGATACGCAGTATTTT.

This clone appeared a few times. This chain uses TRBV9 with TRBJ1-2; D perhaps matches TRBD1 (5 bases). This CDR3 spans 13 amino acids. The germline V gene has CDR1 SGDLS and CDR2 YYNGEE. Trimming removed 2 bases from V and 3 bases from J, with 8 bases in between. The CDR3 loop is CASSVGGDYGYTF. The CDR3, as DNA: TGTGCCAGCAGCGTTGGAGGGGACTATGGCTACACCTTC.

This chain uses TRBV19 with TRBJ1-5; 7 bases line up with TRBD1. From germline, CDR1 is LNHDA and CDR2 SQIVND (reference sequence). The CDR3 is made up of 16 amino acids. V lost 4 bases, J lost 3 bases, and 9 bases stayed unmatched. This CDR3 is CASSRGQRVNNQPQHF. The CDR3 DNA is TGTGCCAGTAGTAGGGGACAGAGGGTGAACAATCAGCCCCAGCATTTT.

The chain couples TRBV5-1 to TRBJ1-2; tentative D call: TRBD1 (6 bases). CDR1 SGHRS and CDR2 YFSETQ come from the germline V gene. Trimming removed 0 bases from V and 1 base from J, with 19 bases in between. The CDR3 totals 18 residues. CDR3 protein: CASSLGPPGQQFNYGYTF. The CDR3 nucleotides read TGCGCCAGCAGCTTGGGGCCTCCGGGACAACAGTTTAACTATGGCTACACCTTC.

The genes are TRBV6-5 and TRBJ1-2; D is undetermined. Germline values: CDR1 MNHEY, CDR2 SVGAGI. The V end lost 5 bases, the J end lost 7 bases, and 14 bases lay between the germline ends. The CDR3 has 13 amino acids. CDR3 in amino acids: CASSEVEAGGYTF. The CDR3 DNA reads TGTGCCAGCAGTGAAGTGGAGGCGGGTGGCTACACCTTC.

The chain recombines TRBV5-1 with TRBJ1-1; maybe TRBD1 (5 bases). With 4 bases removed from V and 1 base from J, the gap between germline ends came to 26 bases. The CDR3 sequence is 19 residues long. From germline, CDR1 is SGHRS and CDR2 YFSETQ. The CDR3 DNA follows: TGCGCCAGCAGCGCTCCTAGCAGGGCCGCCGGGCATAAGAACACTGAAGCTTTCTTT. Its translation is CASSAPSRAAGHKNTEAFF.

The rearrangement joins TRBV10-3 to TRBJ2-6; weak D call: TRBD1 (6 bases). CDR1 and CDR2 (germline): ENHRY, SYGVKD. V was pared by 5 bases and J by 2 bases, with 10 bases between. This CDR3 has 15 amino acids. The CDR3 here is CAISLGGTGANVLTF. The CDR3, as DNA: TGTGCCATCAGTCTAGGGGGAACTGGGGCCAACGTCCTGACTTTC.